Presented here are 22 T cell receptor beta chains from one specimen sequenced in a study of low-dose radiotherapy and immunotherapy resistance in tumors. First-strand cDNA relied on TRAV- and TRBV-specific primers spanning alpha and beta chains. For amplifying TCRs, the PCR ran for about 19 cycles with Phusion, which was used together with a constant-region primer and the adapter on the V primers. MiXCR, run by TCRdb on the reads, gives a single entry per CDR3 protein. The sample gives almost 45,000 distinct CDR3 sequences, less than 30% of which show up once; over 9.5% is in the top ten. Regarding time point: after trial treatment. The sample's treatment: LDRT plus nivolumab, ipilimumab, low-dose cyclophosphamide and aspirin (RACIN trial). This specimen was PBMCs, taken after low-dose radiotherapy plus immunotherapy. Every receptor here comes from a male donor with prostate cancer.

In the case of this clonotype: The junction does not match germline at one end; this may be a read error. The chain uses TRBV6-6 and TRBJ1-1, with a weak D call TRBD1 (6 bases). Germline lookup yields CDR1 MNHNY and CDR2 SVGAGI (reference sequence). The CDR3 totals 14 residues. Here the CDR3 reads CAISERGRDTEAFF. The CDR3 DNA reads TGTGCCATCAGTGAACGGGGGCGAGACACTGAAGCTTTCTTT.

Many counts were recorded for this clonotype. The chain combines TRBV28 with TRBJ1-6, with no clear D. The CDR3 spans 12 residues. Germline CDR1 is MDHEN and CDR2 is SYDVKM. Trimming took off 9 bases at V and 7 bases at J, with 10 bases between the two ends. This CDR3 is CASLEQNSPLHF. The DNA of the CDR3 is TGTGCCAGTCTAGAACAGAATTCACCCCTCCACTTT.

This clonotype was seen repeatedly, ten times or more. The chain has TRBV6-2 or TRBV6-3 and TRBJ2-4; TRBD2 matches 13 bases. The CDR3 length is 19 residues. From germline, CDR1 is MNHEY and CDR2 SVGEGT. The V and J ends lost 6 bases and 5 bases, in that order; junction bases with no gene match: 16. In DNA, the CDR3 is TGTGCCAGCAGAGGACGACTAGCGGGGGGACCCAGAACACAAAACATTCAGTACTTC. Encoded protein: CASRGRLAGGPRTQNIQYF.

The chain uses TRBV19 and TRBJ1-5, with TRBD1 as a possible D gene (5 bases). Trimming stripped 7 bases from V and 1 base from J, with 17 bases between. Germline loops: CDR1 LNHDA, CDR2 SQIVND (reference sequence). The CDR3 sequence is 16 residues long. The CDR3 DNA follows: TGTGCCAGTACGGGGGAGGGGAATTTGAGCAATCAGCCCCAGCATTTT. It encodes CASTGEGNLSNQPQHF.

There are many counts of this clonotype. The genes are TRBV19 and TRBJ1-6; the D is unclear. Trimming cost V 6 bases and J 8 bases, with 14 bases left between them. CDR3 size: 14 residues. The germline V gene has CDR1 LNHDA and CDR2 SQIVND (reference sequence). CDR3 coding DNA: TGTGCCAGTAGCTCGGATTCTAATTATTCACCCCTCCACTTT. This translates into CASSSDSNYSPLHF. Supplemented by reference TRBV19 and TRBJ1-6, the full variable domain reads DGGITQSPKYLFRKEGQNVTLSCEQNLNHDAMYWYRQDPGQGLRLIYYSQIVNDFQKGDIAEGYSVSREKKESFPLTVTSAQKNPTAFYLCASSSDSNYSPLHFGNGTRLTVT.

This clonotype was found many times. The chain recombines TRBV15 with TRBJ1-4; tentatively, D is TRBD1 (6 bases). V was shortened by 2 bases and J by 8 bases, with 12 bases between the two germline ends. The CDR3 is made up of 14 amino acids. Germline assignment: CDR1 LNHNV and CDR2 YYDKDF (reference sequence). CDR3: CATSRRQDGEKLFF. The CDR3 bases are TGTGCCACCAGCAGAAGACAGGACGGGGAAAAACTGTTTTTT.

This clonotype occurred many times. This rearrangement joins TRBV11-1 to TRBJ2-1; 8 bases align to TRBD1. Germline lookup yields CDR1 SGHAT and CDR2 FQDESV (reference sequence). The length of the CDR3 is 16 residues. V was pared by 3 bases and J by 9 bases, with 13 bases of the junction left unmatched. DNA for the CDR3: TGTGCCAGCAGCTTTTCCGGGACAGGTCCGAGGGGTGAGCAGTTCTTC. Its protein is CASSFSGTGPRGEQFF.

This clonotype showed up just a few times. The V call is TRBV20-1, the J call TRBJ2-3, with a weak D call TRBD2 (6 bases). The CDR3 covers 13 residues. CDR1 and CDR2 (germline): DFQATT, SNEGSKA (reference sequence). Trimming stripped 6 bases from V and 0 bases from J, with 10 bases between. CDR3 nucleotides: TGCAGTGCCCCAACTAGCAGCACAGATACGCAGTATTTT. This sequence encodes CSAPTSSTDTQYF.

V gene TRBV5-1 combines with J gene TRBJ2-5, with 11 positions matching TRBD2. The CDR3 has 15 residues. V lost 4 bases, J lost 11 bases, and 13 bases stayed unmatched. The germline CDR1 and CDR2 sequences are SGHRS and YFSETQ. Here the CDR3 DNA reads TGCGCCAGCAGCAAGGGGACTAGCGGCTACAATGAGCAGTACTTC. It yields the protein CASSKGTSGYNEQYF.

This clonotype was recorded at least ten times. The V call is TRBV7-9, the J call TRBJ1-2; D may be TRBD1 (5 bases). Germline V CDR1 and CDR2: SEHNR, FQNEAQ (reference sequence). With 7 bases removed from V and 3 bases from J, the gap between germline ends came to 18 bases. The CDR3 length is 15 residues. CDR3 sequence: CASTPTVRRDYGYTF. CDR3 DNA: TGTGCCAGCACCCCGACAGTCAGAAGGGACTATGGCTACACCTTC.

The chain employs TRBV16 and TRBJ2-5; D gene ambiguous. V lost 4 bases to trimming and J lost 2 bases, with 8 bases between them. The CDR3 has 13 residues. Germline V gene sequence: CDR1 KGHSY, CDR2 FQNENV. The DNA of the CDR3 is TGTGCCAGCAGCCCCGGGCTGCAAGAGACCCAGTACTTC. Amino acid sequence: CASSPGLQETQYF.

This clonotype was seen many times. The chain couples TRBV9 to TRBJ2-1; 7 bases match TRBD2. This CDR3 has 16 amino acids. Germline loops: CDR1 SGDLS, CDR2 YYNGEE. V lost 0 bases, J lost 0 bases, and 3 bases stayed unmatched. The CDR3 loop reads CASSVGPGGSYNEQFF. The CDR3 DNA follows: TGTGCCAGCAGCGTAGGTCCGGGAGGCTCCTACAATGAGCAGTTCTTC.

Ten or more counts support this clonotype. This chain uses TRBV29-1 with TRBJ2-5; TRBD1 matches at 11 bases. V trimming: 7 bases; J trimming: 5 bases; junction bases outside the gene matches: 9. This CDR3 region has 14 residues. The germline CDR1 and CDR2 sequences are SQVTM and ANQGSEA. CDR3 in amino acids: CSATGTGGRETQYF. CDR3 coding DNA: TGCAGCGCTACAGGGACAGGGGGGAGGGAGACCCAGTACTTC.

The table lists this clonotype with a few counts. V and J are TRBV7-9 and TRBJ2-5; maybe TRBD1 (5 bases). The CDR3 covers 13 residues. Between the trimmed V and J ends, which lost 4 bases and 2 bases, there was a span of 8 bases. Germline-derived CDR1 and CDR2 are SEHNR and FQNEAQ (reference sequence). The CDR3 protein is CASSSAGQETQYF. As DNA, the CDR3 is TGTGCCAGCAGCTCCGCAGGGCAAGAGACCCAGTACTTC.

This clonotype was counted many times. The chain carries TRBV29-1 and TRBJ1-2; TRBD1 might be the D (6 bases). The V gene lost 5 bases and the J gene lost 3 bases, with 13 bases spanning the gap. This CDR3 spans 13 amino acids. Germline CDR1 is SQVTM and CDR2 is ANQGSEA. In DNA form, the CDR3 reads TGCAGCGTTTTCGGGGGGCTGGACTATGGCTACACCTTC. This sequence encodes CSVFGGLDYGYTF.

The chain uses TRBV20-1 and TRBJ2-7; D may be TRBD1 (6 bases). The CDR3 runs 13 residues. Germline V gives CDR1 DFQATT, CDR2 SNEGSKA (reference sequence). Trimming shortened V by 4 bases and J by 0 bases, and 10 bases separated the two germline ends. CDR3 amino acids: CSANRESSYEQYF. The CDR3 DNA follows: TGCAGTGCTAACAGGGAAAGCTCCTACGAGCAGTACTTC.

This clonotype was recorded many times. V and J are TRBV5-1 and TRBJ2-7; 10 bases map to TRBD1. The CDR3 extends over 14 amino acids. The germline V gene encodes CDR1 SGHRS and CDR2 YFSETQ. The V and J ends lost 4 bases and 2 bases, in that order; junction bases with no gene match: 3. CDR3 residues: CASSVGQGAYEQYF. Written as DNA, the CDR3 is TGCGCCAGCAGCGTAGGACAGGGGGCCTACGAGCAGTACTTC.

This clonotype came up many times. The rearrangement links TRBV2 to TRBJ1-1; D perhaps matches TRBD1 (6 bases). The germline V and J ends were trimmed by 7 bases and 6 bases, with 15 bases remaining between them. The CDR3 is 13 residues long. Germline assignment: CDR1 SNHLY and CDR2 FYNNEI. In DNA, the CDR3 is TGTGCCAGCACCCAGGGGACCTGGGCTGAAGCTTTCTTT. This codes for CASTQGTWAEAFF.

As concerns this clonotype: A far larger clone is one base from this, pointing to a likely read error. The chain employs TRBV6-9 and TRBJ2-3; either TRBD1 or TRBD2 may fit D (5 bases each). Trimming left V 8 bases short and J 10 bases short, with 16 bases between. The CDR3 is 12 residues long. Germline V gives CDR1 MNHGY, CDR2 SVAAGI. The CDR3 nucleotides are TGTGCCAGCGGACACGAGGGGTCCTCGCAGTATTTT. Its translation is CASGHEGSSQYF.

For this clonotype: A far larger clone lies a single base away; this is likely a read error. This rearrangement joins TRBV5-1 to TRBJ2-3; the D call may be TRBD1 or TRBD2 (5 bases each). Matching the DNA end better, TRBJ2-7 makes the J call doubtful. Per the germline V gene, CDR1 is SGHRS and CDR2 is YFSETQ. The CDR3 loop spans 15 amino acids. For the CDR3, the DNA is TGCACCAGCAGCGCATCCGGGACGGGGATGGGGGAGCAGTACTTC. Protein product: CTSSASGTGMGEQYF.

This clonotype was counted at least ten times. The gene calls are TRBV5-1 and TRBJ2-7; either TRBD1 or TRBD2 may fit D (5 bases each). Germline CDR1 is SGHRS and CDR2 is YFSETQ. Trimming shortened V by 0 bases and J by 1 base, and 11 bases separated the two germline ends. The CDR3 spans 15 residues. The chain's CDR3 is CASSLGGSLSYEQYF. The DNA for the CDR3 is TGCGCCAGCAGCTTGGGGGGGAGCCTATCCTACGAGCAGTACTTC. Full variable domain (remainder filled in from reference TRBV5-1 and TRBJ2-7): KAGVTQTPRYLIKTRGQQVTLSCSPISGHRSVSWYQQTPGQGLQFLFEYFSETQRNKGNFPGRFSGRQFSNSRSEMNVSTLELGDSALYLCASSLGGSLSYEQYFGPGTRLTVT.

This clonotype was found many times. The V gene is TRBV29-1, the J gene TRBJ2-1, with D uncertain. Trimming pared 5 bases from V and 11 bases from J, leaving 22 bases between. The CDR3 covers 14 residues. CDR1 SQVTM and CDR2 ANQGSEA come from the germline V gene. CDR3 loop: CSVYSDQRKDQQFF. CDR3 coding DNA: TGCAGCGTTTACTCTGACCAGCGAAAAGATCAGCAGTTCTTC.